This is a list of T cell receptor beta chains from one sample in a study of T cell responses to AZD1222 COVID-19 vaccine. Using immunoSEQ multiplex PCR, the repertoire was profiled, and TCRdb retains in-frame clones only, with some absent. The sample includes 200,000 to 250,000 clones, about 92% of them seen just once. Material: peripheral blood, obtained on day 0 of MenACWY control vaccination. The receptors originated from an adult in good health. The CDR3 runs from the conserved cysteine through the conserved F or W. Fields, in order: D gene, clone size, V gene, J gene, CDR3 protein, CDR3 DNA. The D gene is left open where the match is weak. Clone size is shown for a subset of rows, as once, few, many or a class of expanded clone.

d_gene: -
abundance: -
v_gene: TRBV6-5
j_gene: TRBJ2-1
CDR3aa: CASSSAQHNEQFF
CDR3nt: TGTGCCAGCAGTTCCGCACAACACAATGAGCAGTTCTTC

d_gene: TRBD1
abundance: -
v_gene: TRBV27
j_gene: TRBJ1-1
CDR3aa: CASSPTGGLNTEAFF
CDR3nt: TGTGCCAGCAGCCCAACAGGGGGGTTAAACACTGAAGCTTTCTTT

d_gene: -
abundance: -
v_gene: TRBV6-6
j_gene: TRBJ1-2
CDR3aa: CASSTGWGDYGYTF
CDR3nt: TGTGCCAGCAGCACCGGTTGGGGCGACTATGGCTACACCTTC

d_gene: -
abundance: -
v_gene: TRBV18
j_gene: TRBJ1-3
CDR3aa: CASSPPDGSSGNTIYF
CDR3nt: TGTGCCAGCTCACCACCTGACGGAAGCTCTGGAAACACCATATATTTT

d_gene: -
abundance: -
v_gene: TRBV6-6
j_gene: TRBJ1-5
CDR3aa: CASSYSGGEFQPQHF
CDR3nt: TGTGCCAGCAGTTACTCGGGCGGGGAATTTCAGCCCCAGCATTTT

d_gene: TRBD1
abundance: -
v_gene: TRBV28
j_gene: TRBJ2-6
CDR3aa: CASRRQGGRYLSGANVLTF
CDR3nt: TGTGCCAGCAGGAGACAGGGGGGACGTTACCTCTCTGGGGCCAACGTCCTGACTTTC

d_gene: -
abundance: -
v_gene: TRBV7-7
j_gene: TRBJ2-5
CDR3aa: CASSLAGMQETQYF
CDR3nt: TGTGCCAGCAGCTTAGCGGGGATGCAAGAGACCCAGTACTTC

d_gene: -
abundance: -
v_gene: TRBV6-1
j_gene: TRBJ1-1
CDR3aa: CASSEIRFRQKTEAFF
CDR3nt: TGTGCCAGCAGTGAAATTCGCTTCAGACAGAAAACTGAAGCTTTCTTT

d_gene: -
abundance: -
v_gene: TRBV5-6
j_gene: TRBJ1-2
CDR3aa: CASSAGTLSYGYTF
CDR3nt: TGTGCCAGCAGCGCCGGGACTCTCTCCTATGGCTACACCTTC

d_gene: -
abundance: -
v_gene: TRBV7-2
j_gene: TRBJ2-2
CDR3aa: CASSPPAGELFF
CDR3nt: TGTGCCAGCAGCCCCCCTGCCGGGGAGCTGTTTTTT

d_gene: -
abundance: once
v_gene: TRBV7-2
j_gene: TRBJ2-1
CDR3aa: CASSFSGRYNEQFF
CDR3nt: TGTGCCAGCAGCTTTTCTGGACGCTACAATGAGCAGTTCTTC

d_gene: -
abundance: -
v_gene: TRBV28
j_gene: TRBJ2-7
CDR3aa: CASTDTLSYEQYF
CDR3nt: TGTGCCAGCACGGACACCCTTTCCTACGAGCAGTACTTC

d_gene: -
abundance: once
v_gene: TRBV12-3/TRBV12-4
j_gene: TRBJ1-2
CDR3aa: CASSLTGRGGYTF
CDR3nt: TGTGCCAGCAGTTTAACAGGGAGGGGTGGCTACACCTTC

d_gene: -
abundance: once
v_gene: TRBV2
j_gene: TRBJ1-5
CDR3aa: CASSEMNTANQPQHF
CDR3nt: TGTGCCAGCAGTGAAATGAACACAGCTAATCAGCCCCAGCATTTT

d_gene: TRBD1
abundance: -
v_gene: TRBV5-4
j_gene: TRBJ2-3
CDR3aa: CASSLNRGFADTQYF
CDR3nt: TGTGCCAGCAGCTTGAACAGGGGATTCGCAGATACGCAGTATTTT

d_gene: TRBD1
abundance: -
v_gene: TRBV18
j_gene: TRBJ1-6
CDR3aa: CASSSRTGEPLHF
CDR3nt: TGTGCCAGCTCATCGAGGACAGGGGAACCCCTCCACTTT

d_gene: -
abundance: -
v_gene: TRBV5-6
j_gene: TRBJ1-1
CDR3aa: CASSQLHSLNTEAFF
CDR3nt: TGTGCCAGCAGTCAGCTACATAGCCTGAACACTGAAGCTTTCTTT

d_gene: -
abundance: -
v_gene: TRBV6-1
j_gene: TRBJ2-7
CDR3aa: CASSEWYEQYF
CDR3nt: TGTGCCAGCAGTGAATGGTACGAGCAGTACTTC

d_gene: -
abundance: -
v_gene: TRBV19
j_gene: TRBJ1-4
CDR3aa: CASSETGEKLFF
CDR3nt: TGTGCCAGTAGTGAAACAGGGGAAAAACTGTTTTTT

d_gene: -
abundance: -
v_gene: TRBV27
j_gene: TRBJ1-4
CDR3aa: CASGRSPNEKLFF
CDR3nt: TGTGCCAGCGGCCGATCCCCTAATGAAAAACTGTTTTTT

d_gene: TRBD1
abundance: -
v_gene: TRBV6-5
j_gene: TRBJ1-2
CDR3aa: CASSFTGDGYTF
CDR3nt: TGTGCCAGCAGTTTCACAGGGGACGGCTACACCTTC

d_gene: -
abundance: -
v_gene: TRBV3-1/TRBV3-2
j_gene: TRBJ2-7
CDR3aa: CASSQGGQQYF
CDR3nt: TGTGCCAGCAGCCAAGGCGGGCAGCAGTACTTC

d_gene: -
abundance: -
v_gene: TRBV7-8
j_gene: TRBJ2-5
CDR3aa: CASRPRVTVETQYF
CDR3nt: TGTGCCAGCAGACCCCGTGTTACGGTGGAGACCCAGTACTTC

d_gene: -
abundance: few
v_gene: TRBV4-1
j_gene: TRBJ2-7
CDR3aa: CASSQAYRVGSYEQYF
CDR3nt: TGCGCCAGCAGCCAGGCGTACAGGGTGGGATCCTACGAGCAGTACTTC

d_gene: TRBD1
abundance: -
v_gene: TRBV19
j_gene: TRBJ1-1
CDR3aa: CASRIQDRGMNTEAFF
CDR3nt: TGTGCCAGTCGTATCCAGGACAGGGGGATGAACACTGAAGCTTTCTTT

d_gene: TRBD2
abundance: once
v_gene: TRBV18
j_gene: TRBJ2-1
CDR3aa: CASSPQRGEYNEQFF
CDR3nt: TGTGCCAGCTCACCACAGCGGGGGGAATACAATGAGCAGTTCTTC

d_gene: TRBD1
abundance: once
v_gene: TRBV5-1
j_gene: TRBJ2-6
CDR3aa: CASSPKAGTASGANVLTF
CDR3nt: TGCGCCAGCAGCCCTAAAGCCGGGACAGCCTCTGGGGCCAACGTCCTGACTTTC

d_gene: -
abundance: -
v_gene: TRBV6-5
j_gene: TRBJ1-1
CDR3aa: CASSYRGTNTEAFF
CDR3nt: TGTGCCAGCAGTTACCGAGGGACGAACACTGAAGCTTTCTTT

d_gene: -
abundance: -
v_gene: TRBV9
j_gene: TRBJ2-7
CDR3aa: CASSGDYEQYF
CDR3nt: TGTGCCAGCAGCGGGGATTACGAGCAGTACTTC

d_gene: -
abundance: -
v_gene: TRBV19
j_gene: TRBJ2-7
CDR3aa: CASSIRDTSYEQYF
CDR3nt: TGTGCCAGTAGTATCCGGGACACGTCCTACGAGCAGTACTTC

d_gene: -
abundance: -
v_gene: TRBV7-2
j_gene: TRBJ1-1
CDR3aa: CASSFTSGANTEAFF
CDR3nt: TGTGCCAGCAGCTTCACTTCGGGGGCGAACACTGAAGCTTTCTTT

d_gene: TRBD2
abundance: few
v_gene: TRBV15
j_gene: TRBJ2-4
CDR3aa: CATSREMGSGGTHIQYF
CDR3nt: TGTGCCACCAGCAGAGAAATGGGTAGCGGGGGTACGCACATTCAGTACTTC